The 29 T cell receptor beta chains in this list originate from one sample, sequenced in a study of blood T cells in healthy people across ages. It was with a sample-barcoded 5' primer and a J-beta primer mix that a second PCR of about 7 to 12 cycles was run. One entry per CDR3 protein results from TCRdb running MiXCR on the 5' RACE reads. The sample includes about 1.6 million distinct CDR3 sequences, about 31% of them seen just once. Input material: blood. These receptors originate from a woman aged 25 to 45 in good health.

In regard to this clonotype: Likely a read error: the CDR3 ends without its conserved phenylalanine or tryptophan. This rearrangement joins TRBV3-1 to TRBJ2-3; maybe TRBD2 (6 bases). V was trimmed by 6 bases and J by 3 bases, leaving 16 bases between them. The CDR3 runs 15 residues. Germline V gene data show CDR1 as LGHDT and CDR2 as YNNKEL (reference sequence). The CDR3 nucleotides read TGTGCCAGCAGGAACGGGAGAGGGGTGACAGATACGCAGTATTTG. Its translation is CASRNGRGVTDTQYL.

This chain joins TRBV20-1 and TRBJ1-1, with 9 bases fitting TRBD1. The V and J ends lost 6 bases and 6 bases, in that order; junction bases with no gene match: 11. CDR3 size: 14 residues. The germline CDR1 and CDR2 sequences are DFQATT and SNEGSKA (reference sequence). Here the CDR3 DNA reads TGCAGTGCCCCGGACAGGGGCCCCGCGGCTGAAGCTTTCTTT. It codes for CSAPDRGPAAEAFF.

CDR3: CASTRTSGSHEQYF. The CDR3, as DNA: TGCGCCAGCACCCGGACTAGCGGGAGTCACGAGCAGTACTTC. This chain connects TRBV5-1 to TRBJ2-5, with TRBD2 matching 13 bases. The J call is uncertain, as TRBJ2-7 better fits the DNA end. Germline assignment: CDR1 SGHRS and CDR2 YFSETQ. The CDR3 runs 14 residues.

In the case of this clonotype: Sequence at one end of the junction differs from germline and may be a read error. This chain joins TRBV18 and TRBJ2-6; D perhaps matches TRBD1 (5 bases). CDR3 length equals 16 residues. Germline lookup yields CDR1 KGHSH and CDR2 LQKENI. CDR3 DNA sequence: TGTGCCAGCTCACCACCAGCACACTCTGGGGCCAACGTCCGGACTTTC. Residues: CASSPPAHSGANVRTF.

This clonotype was recorded at least ten times. The gene calls are TRBV12-3 or TRBV12-4 and TRBJ2-5; TRBD2 is a possible D gene (5 bases). The CDR3 covers 15 residues. Trimming left V 4 bases short and J 2 bases short, with 14 bases between. The CDR3 sequence is CASSSNRDPQETQYF. Written as DNA, the CDR3 is TGTGCCAGCAGTTCAAACCGGGATCCTCAAGAGACCCAGTACTTC.

The V and J genes are TRBV20-1 and TRBJ2-7; D may be TRBD2 (5 bases). CDR3 size: 12 residues. Germline-derived CDR1 and CDR2 are DFQATT and SNEGSKA (reference sequence). Trimming pared 2 bases from V and 7 bases from J, leaving 12 bases between. The CDR3, as DNA: TGCAGTGCTAGACGGGGAGCAGAAGAGCAGTACTTC. Amino acid sequence: CSARRGAEEQYF.

This clonotype came up a few times. The gene calls are TRBV6-6 and TRBJ1-1; TRBD1 is a possible D gene (6 bases). Germline V gene lookup returns CDR1 MNHNY and CDR2 SVGAGI (reference sequence). CDR3 size: 14 residues. V lost 0 bases, J lost 5 bases, and 10 bases lay in between. The CDR3 nucleotides are TGTGCCAGCAGTTACTCGGGGGGGCAAACTGAAGCTTTCTTT. It encodes CASSYSGGQTEAFF.

In DNA form, the CDR3 reads TGTGCCAGCAGCTTTTCGACACGCACAGATACGCAGTATTTT. This codes for CASSFSTRTDTQYF. The chain links TRBV3-1 to TRBJ2-3; D unclear. This CDR3 comprises 14 residues. Trimming took off 5 bases at V and 1 base at J, with 10 bases between the two ends. The germline gives CDR1 LGHDT, CDR2 YNNKEL (reference sequence).

This clonotype has a handful of counts. The gene calls are TRBV20-1 and TRBJ1-5; no definite D call. V dropped 0 bases and J dropped 6 bases, with 9 bases sitting between them. The germline V gene has CDR1 DFQATT and CDR2 SNEGSKA (reference sequence). The CDR3 has 13 amino acids. The CDR3 loop reads CSAREVPSQPQHF. CDR3 DNA: TGCAGTGCTAGAGAGGTCCCTAGTCAGCCCCAGCATTTT.

V and J are TRBV20-1 and TRBJ1-5, with D possibly TRBD1 on 6 matching bases. The ends were cut back, 3 bases at V and 3 bases at J, with 15 bases in the middle. This CDR3 contains 15 residues. CDR1 and CDR2 (germline): DFQATT, SNEGSKA (reference sequence). Written as DNA, the CDR3 is TGCAGTGCTAGGTTTCGGGGGCAGGACAATCAGCCCCAGCATTTT. Translated, it gives CSARFRGQDNQPQHF.

A remark on this clonotype: A much larger clone differs from this one at a single base, so this may be a read error. The CDR3 DNA is TGTGCCAGCAGCTGGGAACAGGGAGTGGAGAATACGCAGTATTTT. As protein: CASSWEQGVENTQYF. V usage is TRBV5-5 and J usage is TRBJ2-3, with a possible D match to TRBD1 (6 bases). The CDR3 extends over 15 amino acids. Trimming left V 3 bases short and J 7 bases short, with 18 bases between. CDR1 and CDR2 (germline): SGHKS, YYEKEE (reference sequence).

This clonotype was detected only a few times. The V call is TRBV6-1, the J call TRBJ2-7; D remains unclear. Looked up from germline, CDR1 is MNHNS and CDR2 is SASEGT. The V gene lost 10 bases and the J gene lost 5 bases, with 18 bases spanning the gap. This CDR3 is built from 13 residues. Here the CDR3 reads CATPGDYVHEQYF. CDR3 sequence (DNA): TGTGCCACCCCTGGGGATTACGTCCACGAGCAGTACTTC.

Comments on this clonotype: Germline is not matched at one junction end, which may reflect a read error. The chain uses TRBV7-2 and TRBJ2-3; 11 positions agree with TRBD2. This CDR3 comprises 15 residues. Per the germline V gene, CDR1 is SGHTA and CDR2 is FQGNSA. CDR3 in amino acids: CASSYSGGAPDTPYF. The CDR3 nucleotides are TGTGCCAGCAGCTATAGCGGGGGGGCCCCAGATACGCCGTATTTT.

V is TRBV6-6 and J is TRBJ2-3; D is perhaps TRBD1 or TRBD2 (7 bases each). The CDR3 length is 16 residues. In germline, CDR1 is MNHNY, CDR2 SVGAGI (reference sequence). The V end was cut by 5 bases, the J end by 1 base, with 16 bases between. The CDR3 coding sequence is TGTGCCAGCAGTACCCGCAGGGGGGGCGGCACAGATACGCAGTATTTT. Residues: CASSTRRGGGTDTQYF.

The chain links TRBV9 to TRBJ2-1, with 13 nucleotides matching TRBD2. Germline CDR1 reads SGDLS; CDR2 reads YYNGEE. V shed 3 bases, J shed 1 base, and the junction held 19 bases outside the gene matches. This CDR3 contains 22 residues. The CDR3 here is CASSDAGDIGLAGVFSYNEQFF. In nucleotides, the CDR3 is TGTGCCAGCAGCGATGCAGGGGACATAGGACTAGCGGGGGTCTTTTCCTACAATGAGCAGTTCTTC.

The sample holds one count of this clonotype. The V and J genes are TRBV30 and TRBJ2-5, with D possibly TRBD2 on 5 matching bases. The CDR3 extends over 16 amino acids. Germline V gene sequence: CDR1 GTSNPN, CDR2 SVGIG (reference sequence). V shed 0 bases and J shed 5 bases, with 19 bases lying between them. DNA of the CDR3: TGTGCCTGGAGTGTTCATAGGCAGGACTCCGGGGAGACCCAGTACTTC. As protein: CAWSVHRQDSGETQYF.

This clonotype was picked up a small number of times. The chain carries TRBV7-9 and TRBJ2-1; 11 bases fit TRBD2. The CDR3 consists of 15 residues. The germline V gene encodes CDR1 SEHNR and CDR2 FQNEAQ (reference sequence). J gave up 4 bases and V 6 bases, and 5 bases lay outside the gene matches. The CDR3 DNA is TGTGCCAGCAGACCTAGCGGGGGGACATACAATGAGCAGTTCTTC. Translating gives CASRPSGGTYNEQFF.

The rearrangement joins TRBV7-2 to TRBJ1-5, with D hard to call. Looked up from germline, CDR1 is SGHTA and CDR2 is FQGNSA. V lost 5 bases to trimming and J lost 6 bases, with 8 bases between them. There are 12 residues in the CDR3. In DNA form, the CDR3 reads TGTGCCAGCAGCACAATGGGTCAGCCCCAGCATTTT. Its protein product is CASSTMGQPQHF.

This clonotype came up many times. One end of the junction fails to match germline, which may point to a read error. The CDR3 loop is CASSFAGGDGYTF. The CDR3, as DNA: TGTGCCAGCAGCTTCGCAGGGGGCGATGGCTACACCTTC. The rearrangement joins TRBV5-1 to TRBJ1-2; 8 positions match TRBD1. The germline gives CDR1 SGHRS, CDR2 YFSETQ. The CDR3 has 13 amino acids.

This clonotype was picked up a small number of times. The CDR3 DNA follows: TGTGCCAGCAGTGAGGGACAGGGCGGCACCTACAATGAGCAGTTCTTC. It is translated as CASSEGQGGTYNEQFF. This chain links TRBV12-3 or TRBV12-4 with TRBJ2-1; 9 positions match TRBD1. V was clipped by 5 bases and J by 2 bases; unmatched bases: 7. The CDR3 totals 16 residues.

The chain joins TRBV6-6 to TRBJ2-3, with D possibly being TRBD1 (5 bases). The CDR3 is 15 residues long. Germline CDR1 is MNHNY and CDR2 is SVGAGI (reference sequence). V was clipped by 1 base and J by 2 bases, with 10 bases between them. The DNA of the CDR3 is TGTGCCAGCAGTTACTTCAGTGGGGCCACAGATACGCAGTATTTT. Translating it yields CASSYFSGATDTQYF.

V and J are TRBV6-6 and TRBJ1-1; TRBD1 might be the D (6 bases). The germline gives CDR1 MNHNY, CDR2 SVGAGI (reference sequence). Trimming took 6 bases from V and 6 from J, leaving 17 bases between them. This CDR3 is 14 amino acids long. The CDR3 nucleotides read TGTGCCAGCAGGGACCCAGGGGACTGGTCTGAAGCTTTCTTT. Translation gives CASRDPGDWSEAFF.

As concerns this clonotype: With a much larger clone just one base away, this may be a read error. CDR3 in amino acids: CAGSSRDSPNYGYTF. The CDR3 DNA follows: TGTGCCGGCAGCTCCCGGGACAGCCCTAACTATGGCTACACCTTC. This chain joins TRBV13 and TRBJ1-2, with 7 bases that match TRBD1. Germline V lookup: CDR1 PRHDT, CDR2 FYEKMQ (reference sequence). This CDR3 is 15 amino acids long.

This clonotype was recorded a few times. The J gene is TRBJ2-3, the V gene TRBV24-1; tentatively, D is TRBD1 (5 bases). The CDR3 consists of 14 residues. From germline, CDR1 is KGHDR and CDR2 SFDVKD. The ends were cut back, 6 bases at V and 2 bases at J, with 11 bases in the middle. The CDR3 DNA follows: TGTGCCACCAGTTTACCAGGGTACACAGATACGCAGTATTTT. It is translated as CATSLPGYTDTQYF.

There are many counts of this clonotype. V and J are TRBV20-1 and TRBJ2-3; 16 bases align to TRBD2. The V segment lost 6 bases and the J segment 5 bases; nucleotides outside the gene matches: 11. The CDR3 spans 17 residues. CDR1 and CDR2 (germline): DFQATT, SNEGSKA (reference sequence). The CDR3 loop reads CSAAGTSGRVFKDTQYF. CDR3 DNA: TGCAGTGCCGCCGGGACTAGCGGGAGGGTCTTCAAAGATACGCAGTATTTT.

The rearrangement joins TRBV6-5 to TRBJ2-1; perhaps TRBD2 as D (5 bases). The V end was cut by 5 bases, the J end by 2 bases, with 13 bases between. Germline-derived CDR1 and CDR2 are MNHEY and SVGAGI. This CDR3 has 15 residues. The CDR3 loop is CASSDMSGTYNEQFF. CDR3 nucleotides: TGTGCCAGCAGTGACATGTCGGGGACCTACAATGAGCAGTTCTTC.

The chain recombines TRBV10-2 with TRBJ2-5; D remains ambiguous. Germline assignment: CDR1 WSHSY and CDR2 SAAADI. This CDR3 region has 13 residues. Trimming shortened V by 10 bases and J by 1 base, and 13 bases separated the two germline ends. The chain's CDR3 is CATKGPIQETQYF. For the CDR3, the DNA is TGCGCCACAAAAGGGCCGATCCAAGAGACCCAGTACTTC.

V is TRBV6-1 and J is TRBJ2-5; D not certain. The J call could be wrong; TRBJ2-7 is a better fit for the DNA end. The CDR3 has 16 residues. Germline-derived CDR1 and CDR2 are MNHNS and SASEGT. As DNA, the CDR3 is TGTGCCAGCAGCCCAGCCGAGCTGGGCGTTGCCTGCGAGCAGTACTTC. As protein: CASSPAELGVACEQYF.

As to this clonotype: One end of the junction fails to match germline, which may point to a read error. The chain recombines TRBV3-1 with TRBJ2-5; TRBD2 agrees at 7 bases. CDR1 LGHDT and CDR2 YNNKEL come from the germline V gene (reference sequence). This CDR3 spans 15 amino acids. The CDR3 bases are TGTGCCAGCAGTGGCCAAGCGGGGTACCAAGAGACCCTGTACTTC. Amino acids: CASSGQAGYQETLYF.